A selection of T cell receptor beta chains follows, all from one sample in a study of T-cell memory formation after mild COVID-19. MiXCR was run by TCRdb on the 5' RACE reads, yielding one entry per CDR3 protein. Seen here are approximately 200,000 distinct CDR3 sequences, under 20% observed once, and the top ten hold roughly 1.9%. The sample taken for sequencing was PBMCs or a T cell subset sorted from them (not recorded which). These receptors were obtained from an adult woman who had mild COVID-19 (a few samples of this study predate the infection). Cell type and time point are not known. Both conserved end residues are part of each CDR3. The D gene is left open where the match is weak. Some rows mark clone size as missing; the rest say once, few, many or name a class of expanded clone.

CASSTGADTQYF	TGCGCCAGCAGCACTGGGGCAGATACGCAGTATTTT	many	NA	TRBJ2-3	TRBV5-1	12
CASSGSRGDRGYGEQFF	TGTGCCAGCAGCGGCTCTAGGGGCGACAGGGGGTATGGTGAGCAGTTCTTC	few	TRBD1	TRBJ2-1	TRBV9	17
CASSPALGGAREQYF	TGTGCCAGCTCACCAGCCCTTGGGGGGGCTAGGGAGCAGTACTTC	NA	NA	TRBJ2-7	TRBV18	15
CASSSRTGGVHEQYF	TGCGCCAGCAGCTCCCGGACAGGGGGAGTCCACGAGCAGTACTTC	few	TRBD1	TRBJ2-7	TRBV4-1	15
CASGQQETQYF	TGCGCCAGCGGCCAACAAGAGACCCAGTACTTC	NA	NA	TRBJ2-5	TRBV10-2	11
CASSEGGYSSTDTQYF	TGTGCCAGCAGTGAAGGGGGCTATTCTAGCACAGATACGCAGTATTTT	NA	NA	TRBJ2-3	TRBV2	16
CATSTGMNTEAFF	TGTGCCACCAGTACAGGAATGAACACTGAAGCTTTCTTT	NA	NA	TRBJ1-1	TRBV24-1	13
CAISAPGTNEQFF	TGTGCCATCAGCGCGCCCGGGACCAATGAGCAGTTCTTC	NA	NA	TRBJ2-1	TRBV10-3	13
CASSSDGTSGGETQYF	TGCGCCAGCAGCTCCGACGGCACTAGCGGGGGGGAGACCCAGTACTTC	few	TRBD2	TRBJ2-5	TRBV5-1	16
CASSVWVSSYEQYF	TGCGCCAGCAGCGTGTGGGTTAGCTCCTACGAGCAGTACTTC	few	NA	TRBJ2-7	TRBV5-1	14
CASSLMGPYNEQFF	TGCGCCAGCAGCTTGATGGGGCCCTACAATGAGCAGTTCTTC	few	NA	TRBJ2-1	TRBV5-1	14
CASTQFPGTDTQYF	TGTGCCAGCACTCAATTCCCCGGGACAGATACGCAGTATTTT	few	NA	TRBJ2-3	TRBV12-3/TRBV12-4	14
CASSFEAGLAAIQETQYF	TGCGCCAGCAGCTTCGAAGCCGGACTAGCGGCTATACAAGAGACCCAGTACTTC	NA	TRBD2	TRBJ2-5	TRBV5-1	18
CSARDSREQYF	TGCAGTGCTAGAGATTCCCGCGAGCAGTACTTC	NA	NA	TRBJ2-7	TRBV20-1	11
CSANPGQRNIQYF	TGCAGTGCGAATCCGGGACAGAGAAACATTCAGTACTTC	many	TRBD1	TRBJ2-4	TRBV20-1	13
CAWTIEQMYGYTF	TGTGCCTGGACCATCGAACAGATGTATGGCTACACCTTC	NA	NA	TRBJ1-2	TRBV30	13
CASRRDSTDTQYF	TGTGCCAGCAGACGGGACAGCACAGATACGCAGTATTTT	NA	NA	TRBJ2-3	TRBV11-2	13
CASSLDPGRPNYGYTF	TGTGCCAGCAGCTTGGATCCCGGACGGCCAAACTATGGCTACACCTTC	NA	NA	TRBJ1-2	TRBV5-5	16
CASSQKGTSGGPDTQYF	TGCGCCAGCAGCCAAAAGGGGACTAGCGGGGGGCCAGATACGCAGTATTTT	NA	TRBD2	TRBJ2-3	TRBV4-1	17
CASRDRGSYEQYF	TGTGCCAGCAGGGACAGGGGCTCCTACGAGCAGTACTTC	NA	TRBD1	TRBJ2-7	TRBV2	13
CSVGGVGYEQYF	TGCAGCGTCGGGGGGGTAGGGTACGAGCAGTACTTC	NA	TRBD2	TRBJ2-7	TRBV29-1	12
CASSLSSTANYGYTF	TGTGCCAGCAGTTTATCGTCGACAGCTAACTATGGCTACACCTTC	few	NA	TRBJ1-2	TRBV27	15
CASSWTPSRDTGELFF	TGCGCCAGCAGCTGGACACCCTCTAGGGACACCGGGGAGCTGTTTTTT	few	NA	TRBJ2-2	TRBV5-1	16
CASSLGTGGRETQYF	TGCGCCAGCAGCCTAGGGACAGGGGGAAGAGAGACCCAGTACTTC	few	TRBD1	TRBJ2-5	TRBV5-1	15